This T cell receptor (beta chain) came from a study of T cell responses to AZD1222 COVID-19 vaccine. For the study at large: Pooling covered second doses at about 4 or about 12 weeks.

Germline V gives CDR1 LNHDA, CDR2 SQIVND (reference sequence). This CDR3 contains 15 residues. Trimming cost V 5 bases and J 2 bases, with 13 bases left between them. The method was immunoSEQ multiplex PCR; TCRdb's version includes in-frame clones alone and lacks a portion of them. The profile shows some 100,000 clones, 85% to 90% of them singletons. V is TRBV19 and J is TRBJ1-5; TRBD1 is a possible D gene (6 bases). The sequences come from peripheral blood, collected on day 0 of AZD1222 vaccination. The sequence was collected from an adult in good health. Here the CDR3 reads CASSDWAGGNQPQHF. In DNA, the CDR3 is TGTGCCAGTAGTGATTGGGCAGGGGGCAATCAGCCCCAGCATTTT.